This T cell receptor (beta chain) emerged from a study of blood T cells in healthy people across ages (dated by TCRdb to between 2015 and 2016). Regarding the study in general: In model experiments, roughly one uniquely barcoded TCR beta cDNA molecule per two T cells was captured by template switching. To track age-related changes in TCR beta repertoire diversity, the study relied on deep sequencing normalized with unique cDNA molecular identifiers. Four age groups were formed from the donors: young (average 16 years), middle-aged (approximately 39), aged (around 62) and long-lived (less than 85). To avoid experimental bias, donors of different ages were spread randomly across the sequencing lanes. The study analyzed two additional independent replicas of 1 million unique cDNA reads from the same blood draw for two donors, one aged 18 to 29 and one aged 80 or older.

Receptors were amplified or captured by 5' RACE. Sequencing was carried out with an Illumina HiSeq 2500. A second PCR of about 7 to 12 cycles was performed with a sample-barcoded 5' primer and a J-beta primer mix. A template-switch 5' adaptor carrying 12 random nucleotides introduced a unique molecular identifier onto each TCR beta cDNA molecule. Each sample yielded at least 2.5 million CDR3-containing paired-end reads. All of the RNA was converted into first-strand cDNA using the Mint cDNA synthesis kit, with a TRBC-specific oligonucleotide serving as the primer. Following uracil-DNA glycosylase treatment, all cDNA underwent a first 18-cycle PCR with the universal primers M1SS and BC2_uni_R. On the authors' methods: For normalization, 1 million high-quality reads, each with a distinct molecular identifier, were randomly selected from each sample. Instead of being binned into consensus sequences, reads that shared molecular identifiers were thrown out. CDR3 identification, clonotype clustering and error correction used MiTCR with a Q25 quality threshold and the strictest error-elimination algorithm. A nonparametric unseen species model with Euler transformation was used to estimate a lower bound on total TCR beta diversity. The public reads were quality trimmed at Q25 with fastp and then assembled into clones with MiXCR by TCRdb, keeping productive beta chains. CDR3 protein sequences are deduplicated, and each keeps its most common genes and DNA. The V and J calls shown here were made by TCRdb, not taken from the authors' results. The sample yields hundreds of thousands of distinct CDR3 sequences; approximately 59% were counted once. The ten largest make up 30% to 40% of the sample.

As to this clonotype: No antigen is known for it. No clone much larger than this one lies a single base away; base qualities are absent.

Systemically healthy Caucasian individuals from Russia, about 38 in total and aged about 6 to 100 years, were included as donors. Each donor gave around 9 milliliters of peripheral blood, collected into EDTA-treated Vacutainer tubes. Ficoll-Paque density-gradient centrifugation was used to isolate PBMCs, with at least 7 million per sample. Total RNA, at least 6 micrograms per sample, was extracted from PBMCs with Trizol reagent. For every donor, flow cytometry on a PBMC aliquot measured the percentage of naive CD45RAhigh/CD27high T cells. The paper's findings and limits, for the study overall: Compared with the aged group, the long-lived group had more naive CD4+ T cells, fewer expanded clones and increased TCR diversity, suggesting age selection. Because donor CMV infection status was unknown, age-related changes in expanded clonotypes were potentially confounded. Observed TCR beta diversity correlated strongly with the percentage of naive T cells measured by flow cytometry. Bulk unsorted PBMC profiling prevented conclusive comparison of naive and antigen-experienced compartments. Estimates of total diversity based on one million sequenced T cells were considered lower bounds and underestimates. As age increased, observed TCR beta diversity per million T cells dropped in a roughly linear way, and a significant reduction was already evident by age 40.

Cut back by 4 bases and 1 base, the V and J ends lie 15 bases apart. From its cysteine to its phenylalanine, the CDR3 spans 16 amino acids. Left in the record is the CDR3 DNA by itself, 48 bases read in frame from the first base. This receptor was obtained from a man in his 60s in good health. The chain is assembled from TRBV12-3 or TRBV12-4 and TRBJ2-3; the D gene is possibly TRBD1, with 6 bases matching. Sequencing input: blood. This receptor carries the CDR3 CASSSSVRGGTDTQYF. The nucleotide sequence is given as TGTGCCAGCAGTTCCTCCGTCAGGGGTGGCACAGATACGCAGTATTTT.